The 16 T cell receptor beta chains presented below share a single source sample, sequenced in a study of cytomegalovirus exposure and HLA in healthy donors. The PCR used 60 Vbeta and 13 Jbeta primers. The table came from immunoSEQ multiplex PCR; TCRdb's copy has only in-frame clones and leaves some out. The repertoire holds about 150,000 clones, with about 75% as singletons. The source material was PBMCs. The receptors derive from a man younger than 35 in good health and CMV-seronegative.

The chain uses TRBV19 and TRBJ2-5; 10 bases agree with TRBD2. The germline CDR1 and CDR2 sequences are LNHDA and SQIVND (reference sequence). This CDR3 comprises 17 residues. The V segment lost 3 bases and the J segment 7 bases; nucleotides outside the gene matches: 14. DNA of the CDR3: TGTGCCAGTAGTATGGGTGTGCTAGCGGGAGATGAGAGGACCCAGTACTTC. It encodes CASSMGVLAGDERTQYF.

This chain joins TRBV19 and TRBJ1-2; D is possibly TRBD1 (5 bases). CDR1 LNHDA and CDR2 SQIVND come from the germline V gene (reference sequence). Trimming took 4 bases from V and 3 from J, leaving 18 bases between them. This CDR3 contains 16 residues. The CDR3 nucleotides read TGTGCCAGTAGTAGGGGCAAAGCGCTGCGTTACTATGGCTACACCTTC. Translation: CASSRGKALRYYGYTF.

The rearrangement links TRBV2 to TRBJ2-1; 8 positions match TRBD1. Germline V CDR1 and CDR2: SNHLY, FYNNEI. J was trimmed by 9 bases and V by 6 bases; bases with no gene match: 7. This CDR3 spans 13 amino acids. In nucleotides, the CDR3 is TGTGCCAGCAGAGCGACACAGGGGGGTGAGCAGTTCTTC. Its translation is CASRATQGGEQFF.

J is TRBJ1-2 and V is TRBV5-4, with 10 positions matching TRBD1. The V segment lost 3 bases and the J segment 4 bases; nucleotides outside the gene matches: 3. The germline V gene has CDR1 SGHNT and CDR2 YYREEE (reference sequence). The CDR3 extends over 14 amino acids. The CDR3 sequence is CASSWDRGGYGYTF. The CDR3 nucleotides are TGTGCCAGCAGCTGGGACAGGGGAGGCTATGGCTACACCTTC.

The chain combines TRBV10-3 with TRBJ1-2; 8 bases are shared with TRBD1. Trimming cost V 0 bases and J 4 bases; bases outside gene matches: 10. This CDR3 is built from 17 residues. Germline CDR1 ENHRY, CDR2 SYGVKD. The CDR3 is CAISESPQTGVGYGYTF. CDR3 nucleotide sequence: TGTGCCATCAGTGAGTCCCCGCAGACAGGGGTGGGCTATGGCTACACCTTC.

The V and J genes are TRBV27 and TRBJ2-7, with 9 positions matching TRBD2. The CDR3 covers 15 residues. The germline CDR1 and CDR2 sequences are MNHEY and SMNVEV (reference sequence). With 3 bases clipped from V and 4 bases from J, the junction kept 7 bases outside the gene matches. Here the CDR3 reads CASSFSGTSLYEQYF. The CDR3 DNA follows: TGTGCCAGCAGTTTTTCCGGGACTAGCCTATACGAGCAGTACTTC.

This clone occurred a few times. The chain is built from TRBV25-1 and TRBJ1-5; a possible D gene is TRBD1 (5 bases). V was pared by 5 bases and J by 4 bases, with 12 bases between. Germline V gives CDR1 MGHDK, CDR2 SYGVNS. CDR3 size: 14 residues. For the CDR3, the DNA is TGTGCCAGCAGTTTCGCGGGGGGAAATCAGCCCCAGCATTTT. Translated, it gives CASSFAGGNQPQHF. Filled out from reference TRBV25-1 and TRBJ1-5, the complete variable domain reads EADIYQTPRYLVIGTGKKITLECSQTMGHDKMYWYQQDPGMELHLIHYSYGVNSTEKGDLSSESTVSRIRTEHFPLTLESARPSHTSQYLCASSFAGGNQPQHFGDGTRLSIL.

The chain has TRBV5-1 and TRBJ1-1; 8 nucleotides line up with TRBD1. The CDR3 consists of 15 residues. Trimming at V came to 4 bases and at J to 5 bases, leaving 10 bases not matched to a gene. Germline V gene data show CDR1 as SGHRS and CDR2 as YFSETQ. This CDR3 is CASSVDRVENTEAFF. CDR3 bases: TGCGCCAGCAGCGTGGACAGGGTGGAGAATACTGAAGCTTTCTTT.

This clone was observed a handful of times. The chain joins TRBV7-2 to TRBJ2-7; maybe TRBD2 (5 bases). The CDR3 loop spans 13 amino acids. Germline V gene data show CDR1 as SGHTA and CDR2 as FQGNSA. The germline V and J ends were trimmed by 5 bases and 3 bases, with 11 bases remaining between them. This CDR3 is CASSPWTGYEQYF. For the CDR3, the DNA is TGTGCCAGCAGCCCCTGGACTGGCTACGAGCAGTACTTC.

The chain couples TRBV29-1 to TRBJ2-7; 10 bases match TRBD2. Germline CDR1 SQVTM, CDR2 ANQGSEA. Trimming cost V 6 bases and J 5 bases; bases outside gene matches: 10. The CDR3 totals 14 residues. The CDR3 DNA is TGCAGCGTAGAGGGAGCGGGAGGGCACCACGAGCAGTACTTC. It is translated as CSVEGAGGHHEQYF.

The rearrangement links TRBV7-9 to TRBJ1-2; unclear D gene. The CDR3 loop spans 11 amino acids. V shed 1 base and J shed 8 bases, with 5 bases lying between them. Germline CDR1 and CDR2: SEHNR and FQNEAQ (reference sequence). This chain's CDR3 is CASSLGPGYTF. The CDR3 DNA reads as TGTGCCAGCAGCTTAGGTCCGGGCTACACCTTC.

This clone came up a few times. The J gene is TRBJ2-3, the V gene TRBV6-5; tentative D call: TRBD2 (6 bases). Per the germline V gene, CDR1 is MNHEY and CDR2 is SVGAGI. The V end lost 4 bases, the J end lost 3 bases, and 11 bases lay between the germline ends. The CDR3 is 14 amino acids. CDR3 region: CASSSSLATDTQYF. The CDR3 nucleotides read TGTGCCAGCAGTTCGAGCCTAGCGACAGATACGCAGTATTTT.

The chain joins TRBV28 to TRBJ2-5; 7 bases agree with TRBD1. CDR3 length equals 14 residues. Per germline, CDR1 MDHEN and CDR2 SYDVKM. Trimming took 5 bases from V and 5 from J; bases not matched to a gene: 8. DNA for the CDR3: TGTGCCAGCAGTACGACGGGACAGATGGAGACCCAGTACTTC. Translating it yields CASSTTGQMETQYF.

This chain joins TRBV4-3 and TRBJ2-2; no clear D gene. The germline CDR1 and CDR2 sequences are LGHNA and YSLEER. The ends were cut back, 0 bases at V and 9 bases at J, with 11 bases in the middle. The length of the CDR3 is 14 residues. Written as DNA, the CDR3 is TGCGCCAGCAGCCAAGATGAGGTGGAGCGGGAGCTGTTTTTT. This sequence encodes CASSQDEVERELFF.

This rearrangement joins TRBV5-4 to TRBJ2-7, with 10 bases identical to TRBD1. This CDR3 is 15 amino acids long. V lost 2 bases, J lost 7 bases, and 9 bases stayed unmatched. Per the germline V gene, CDR1 is SGHNT and CDR2 is YYREEE (reference sequence). DNA for the CDR3: TGTGCCAGCAGCTTCCGGGACAGGGGAAGAAGAGAGCAGTACTTC. The encoded protein is CASSFRDRGRREQYF. The entire variable domain, with the rest obtained from reference TRBV5-4 and TRBJ2-7, is as follows: ETGVTQSPTHLIKTRGQQVTLRCSSQSGHNTVSWYQQALGQGPQFIFQYYREEENGRGNFPPRFSGLQFPNYSSELNVNALELDDSALYLCASSFRDRGRREQYFGPGTRLTVT.

The V and J genes are TRBV5-1 and TRBJ2-1, with a possible D match to TRBD2 (6 bases). This CDR3 is 15 amino acids long. CDR1 and CDR2 (germline): SGHRS, YFSETQ. V was clipped by 1 base and J by 3 bases, with 11 bases between them. For the CDR3, the DNA is TGCGCCAGCAGCTTGAATCCGGGAGACTACAATGAGCAGTTCTTC. Protein product: CASSLNPGDYNEQFF.